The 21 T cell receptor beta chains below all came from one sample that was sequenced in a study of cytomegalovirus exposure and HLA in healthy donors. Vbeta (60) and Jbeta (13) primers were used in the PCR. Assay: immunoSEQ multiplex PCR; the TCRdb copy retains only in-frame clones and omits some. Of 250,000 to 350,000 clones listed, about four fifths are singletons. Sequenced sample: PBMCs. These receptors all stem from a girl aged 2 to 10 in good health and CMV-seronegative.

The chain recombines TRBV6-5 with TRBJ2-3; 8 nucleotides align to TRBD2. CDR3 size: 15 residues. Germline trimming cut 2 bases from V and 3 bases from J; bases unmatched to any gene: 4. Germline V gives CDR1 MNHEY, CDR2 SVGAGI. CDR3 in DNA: TGTGCCAGCAGTTACAGCCGACTAGCGACAGATACGCAGTATTTT. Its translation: CASSYSRLATDTQYF.

The DNA of the CDR3 is TGTGCCAGCAGCCCATTCGGCAGGATTGCTTTCTTT. The encoded protein is CASSPFGRIAFF. The rearrangement links TRBV7-9 to TRBJ1-1; D uncertain. The CDR3 is 12 residues long. Germline CDR1 SEHNR, CDR2 FQNEAQ (reference sequence). The V end lost 5 bases, the J end lost 11 bases, and 15 bases lay between the germline ends.

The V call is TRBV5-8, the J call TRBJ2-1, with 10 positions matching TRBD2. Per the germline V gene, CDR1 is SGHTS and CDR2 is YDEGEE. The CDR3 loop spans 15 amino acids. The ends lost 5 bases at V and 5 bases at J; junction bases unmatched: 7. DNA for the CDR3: TGTGCCAGCAGTAAAACTAGCGGGACAAACAATGAGCAGTTCTTC. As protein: CASSKTSGTNNEQFF.

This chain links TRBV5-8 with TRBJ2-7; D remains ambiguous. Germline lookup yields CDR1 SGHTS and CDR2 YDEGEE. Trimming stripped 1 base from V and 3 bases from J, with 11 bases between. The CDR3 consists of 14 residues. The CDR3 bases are TGTGCCAGCAGCTTGAACGGAGTGGGCTACGAGCAGTACTTC. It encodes CASSLNGVGYEQYF.

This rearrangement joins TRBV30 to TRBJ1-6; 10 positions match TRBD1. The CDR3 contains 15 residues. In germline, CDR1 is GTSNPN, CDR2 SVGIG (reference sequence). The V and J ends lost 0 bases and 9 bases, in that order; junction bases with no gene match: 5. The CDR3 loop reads CAWSVRGTGVSPLHF. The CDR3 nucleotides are TGTGCCTGGAGTGTACGGGGGACAGGGGTTTCACCCCTCCACTTT.

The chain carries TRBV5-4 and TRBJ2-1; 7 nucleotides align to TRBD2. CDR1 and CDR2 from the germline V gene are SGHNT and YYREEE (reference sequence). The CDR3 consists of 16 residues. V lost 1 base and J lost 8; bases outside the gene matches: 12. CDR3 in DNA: TGTGCCAGCAGCTTGCGGCGCGGGAGTCGGAGGGATGAGCAGTTCTTC. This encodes CASSLRRGSRRDEQFF.

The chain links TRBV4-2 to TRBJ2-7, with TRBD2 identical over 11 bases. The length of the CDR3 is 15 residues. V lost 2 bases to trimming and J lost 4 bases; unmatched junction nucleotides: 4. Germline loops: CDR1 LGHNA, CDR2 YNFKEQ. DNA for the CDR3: TGTGCCAGCAGCCAACCTAGCGGGGGGCCTTACGAGCAGTACTTC. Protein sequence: CASSQPSGGPYEQYF.

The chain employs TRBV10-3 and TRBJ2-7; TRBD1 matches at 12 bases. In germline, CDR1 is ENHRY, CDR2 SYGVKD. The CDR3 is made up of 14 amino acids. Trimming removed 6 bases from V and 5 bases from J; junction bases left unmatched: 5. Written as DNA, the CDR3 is TGTGCCATCAGGCCGGGACAGGGGGCCCACGAGCAGTACTTC. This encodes CAIRPGQGAHEQYF.

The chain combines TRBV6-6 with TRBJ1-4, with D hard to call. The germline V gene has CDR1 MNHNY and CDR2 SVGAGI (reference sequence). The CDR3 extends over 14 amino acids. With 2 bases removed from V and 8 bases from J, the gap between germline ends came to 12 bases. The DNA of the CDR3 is TGTGCCAGCAGTTACGCCGAGCGATTGGAAAAACTGTTTTTT. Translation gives CASSYAERLEKLFF.

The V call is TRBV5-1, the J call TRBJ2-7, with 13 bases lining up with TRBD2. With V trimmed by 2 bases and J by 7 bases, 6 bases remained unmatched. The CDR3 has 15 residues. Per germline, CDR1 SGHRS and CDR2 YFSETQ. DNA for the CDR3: TGCGCCAGCAGCTTCTCGGGACTAGCGGGAAGGGAGCAGTACTTC. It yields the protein CASSFSGLAGREQYF.

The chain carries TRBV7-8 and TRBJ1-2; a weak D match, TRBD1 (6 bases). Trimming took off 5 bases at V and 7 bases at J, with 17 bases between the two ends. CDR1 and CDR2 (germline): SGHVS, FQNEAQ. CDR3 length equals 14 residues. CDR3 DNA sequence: TGTGCCAGCAGCCCGGGACACCCGTTGCGTGGCTACACCTTC. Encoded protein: CASSPGHPLRGYTF.

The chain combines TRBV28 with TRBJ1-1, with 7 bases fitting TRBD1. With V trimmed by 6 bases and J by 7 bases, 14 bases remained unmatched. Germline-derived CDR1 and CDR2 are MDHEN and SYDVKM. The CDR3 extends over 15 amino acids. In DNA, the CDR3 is TGTGCCAGCAGGTCCGGGACAGCAATAGTTTATGAAGCTTTCTTT. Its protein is CASRSGTAIVYEAFF.

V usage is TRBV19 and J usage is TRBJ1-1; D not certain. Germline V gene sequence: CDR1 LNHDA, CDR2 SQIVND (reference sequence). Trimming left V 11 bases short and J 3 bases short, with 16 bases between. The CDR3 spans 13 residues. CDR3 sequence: CAAGDGLDTEAFF. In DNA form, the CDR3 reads TGTGCCGCGGGCGACGGGCTGGACACTGAAGCTTTCTTT.

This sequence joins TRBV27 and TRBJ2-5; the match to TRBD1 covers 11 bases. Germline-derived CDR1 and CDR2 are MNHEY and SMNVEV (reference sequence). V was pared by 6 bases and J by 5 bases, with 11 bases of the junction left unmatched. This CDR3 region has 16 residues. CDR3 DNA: TGTGCCAGCAGGACCCTCGCGGGACAGGGGGGCGAGACCCAGTACTTC. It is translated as CASRTLAGQGGETQYF.

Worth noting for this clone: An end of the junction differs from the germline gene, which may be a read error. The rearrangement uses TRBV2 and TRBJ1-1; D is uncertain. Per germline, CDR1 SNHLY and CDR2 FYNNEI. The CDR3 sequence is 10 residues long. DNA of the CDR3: TGTGCCGGCAGCGAGGGTGAAGCTTTCTTT. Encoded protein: CAGSEGEAFF.

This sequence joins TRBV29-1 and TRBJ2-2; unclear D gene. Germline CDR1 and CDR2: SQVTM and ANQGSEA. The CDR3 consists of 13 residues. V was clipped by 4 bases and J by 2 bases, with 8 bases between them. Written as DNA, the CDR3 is TGCAGCGTTGGCCAGGTCAACACCGGGGAGCTGTTTTTT. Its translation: CSVGQVNTGELFF.

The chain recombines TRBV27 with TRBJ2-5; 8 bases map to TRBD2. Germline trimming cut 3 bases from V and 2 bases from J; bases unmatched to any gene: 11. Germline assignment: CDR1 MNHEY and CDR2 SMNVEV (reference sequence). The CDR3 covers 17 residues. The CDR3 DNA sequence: TGTGCCAGCAGTTTGGTTTGGAGCGGGGGCATACAAGAGACCCAGTACTTC. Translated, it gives CASSLVWSGGIQETQYF.

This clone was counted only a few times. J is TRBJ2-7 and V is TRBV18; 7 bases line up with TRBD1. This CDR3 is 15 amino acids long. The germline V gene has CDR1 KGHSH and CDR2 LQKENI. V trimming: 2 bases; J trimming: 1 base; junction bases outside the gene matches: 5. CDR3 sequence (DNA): TGTGCCAGCTCACCAAAGGGACAGCCTTCCTACGAGCAGTACTTC. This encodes CASSPKGQPSYEQYF.

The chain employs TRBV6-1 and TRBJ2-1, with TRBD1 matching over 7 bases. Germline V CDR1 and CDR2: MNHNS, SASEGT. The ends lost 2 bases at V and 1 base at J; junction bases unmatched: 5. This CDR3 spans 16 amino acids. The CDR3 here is CASSEQGGWSYNEQFF. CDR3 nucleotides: TGTGCCAGCAGTGAACAAGGGGGCTGGTCCTACAATGAGCAGTTCTTC.

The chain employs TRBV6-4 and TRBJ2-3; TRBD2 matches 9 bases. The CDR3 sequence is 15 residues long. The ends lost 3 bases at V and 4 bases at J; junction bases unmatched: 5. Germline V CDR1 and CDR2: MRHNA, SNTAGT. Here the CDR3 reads CASSDSSGSPDTQYF. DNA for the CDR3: TGTGCCAGCAGTGATAGTAGCGGGAGCCCAGATACGCAGTATTTT.

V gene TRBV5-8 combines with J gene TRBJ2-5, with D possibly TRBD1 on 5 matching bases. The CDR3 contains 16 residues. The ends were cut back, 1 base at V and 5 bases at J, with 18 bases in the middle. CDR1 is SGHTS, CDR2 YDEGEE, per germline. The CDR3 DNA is TGTGCCAGCAGCTTGCTGCCGGCAGGGCCATGGGAGACCCAGTACTTC. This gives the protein CASSLLPAGPWETQYF.